Following are 18 T cell receptor beta chains from one sample sequenced in a study of blood T cell repertoires in COVID-19. Profiling relied on immunoSEQ multiplex PCR, and the TCRdb table lists in-frame clones only, not all of them. The data show more than 150,000 clones, approximately 80% seen once. Sequencing input: peripheral blood. Receptors originate from a woman in her fifties or sixties with acute or convalescent COVID-19.

This clone was counted a few times. This chain joins TRBV5-1 and TRBJ1-6; 7 positions agree with TRBD1. V lost 2 bases, J lost 6 bases, and 8 bases stayed unmatched. Germline V CDR1 and CDR2: SGHRS, YFSETQ. This CDR3 is built from 16 residues. The CDR3 reads CASSFTGASGNSPLHF. The CDR3 DNA follows: TGCGCCAGCAGCTTCACAGGGGCAAGTGGTAATTCACCCCTCCACTTT.

V gene TRBV12-3 or TRBV12-4 combines with J gene TRBJ1-5; 10 bases match TRBD1. Trimming cost V 5 bases and J 11 bases; bases outside gene matches: 6. The CDR3 sequence is 13 residues long. The CDR3 here is CASSGDRGASQHF. DNA for the CDR3: TGTGCCAGCAGTGGGGACAGGGGCGCTTCCCAGCATTTT.

The chain is built from TRBV27 and TRBJ1-2; possible D gene TRBD1, 5 bases. This CDR3 contains 13 residues. Trimming stripped 5 bases from V and 8 bases from J, with 15 bases between. Germline assignment: CDR1 MNHEY and CDR2 SMNVEV (reference sequence). The CDR3 protein is CASSTTGNGGYTF. CDR3 nucleotides: TGTGCCAGCAGTACCACAGGTAATGGAGGCTACACCTTC.

This chain connects TRBV27 to TRBJ2-7; TRBD1 might be the D (5 bases). The CDR3 is 14 residues long. The ends were cut back, 7 bases at V and 3 bases at J, with 16 bases in the middle. In germline, CDR1 is MNHEY, CDR2 SMNVEV (reference sequence). DNA for the CDR3: TGTGCCAGCACCCAAAAGGGGAATCTCTACGAGCAGTACTTC. Amino acids: CASTQKGNLYEQYF.

This chain joins TRBV25-1 and TRBJ2-7; 7 bases align to TRBD1. CDR3 size: 16 residues. Germline V gives CDR1 MGHDK, CDR2 SYGVNS. V dropped 3 bases and J dropped 5; count of bases not matched to a gene: 13. CDR3 amino acids: CASSDPAAGGTHEQYF. The CDR3 coding sequence is TGTGCCAGCAGTGATCCGGCAGCAGGGGGAACCCACGAGCAGTACTTC.

This sequence joins TRBV24-1 and TRBJ1-1; 8 positions match TRBD1. J gave up 1 base and V 4 bases, and 4 bases lay outside the gene matches. The CDR3 loop spans 15 amino acids. Per germline, CDR1 KGHDR and CDR2 SFDVKD. CDR3 region: CATSESTGGNTEAFF. The CDR3 region has the DNA TGTGCCACCAGTGAATCAACAGGGGGGAACACTGAAGCTTTCTTT.

The gene calls are TRBV28 and TRBJ1-2; D gene ambiguous. Looked up from germline, CDR1 is MDHEN and CDR2 is SYDVKM. The CDR3 runs to 13 residues. V lost 6 bases, J lost 0 bases, and 8 bases lay in between. This CDR3 reads CASSSVPNYGYTF. The CDR3 bases are TGTGCCAGCAGCTCGGTACCTAACTATGGCTACACCTTC.

The chain employs TRBV5-6 and TRBJ2-2; TRBD2 aligns across 12 bases. V dropped 3 bases and J dropped 5; count of bases not matched to a gene: 8. This CDR3 has 17 amino acids. CDR1 SGHDT and CDR2 YYEEEE come from the germline V gene. This chain's CDR3 is CASSSYRTSGTTGELFF. CDR3 sequence (DNA): TGTGCCAGCAGCTCCTACCGGACTAGCGGGACAACCGGGGAGCTGTTTTTT.

V gene TRBV7-9 combines with J gene TRBJ1-6; D may be TRBD1 (6 bases). This CDR3 contains 15 residues. From germline, CDR1 is SEHNR and CDR2 FQNEAQ (reference sequence). Between the trimmed V and J ends, which lost 1 base and 8 bases, there was a span of 12 bases. CDR3 sequence reads: CASSLGGRGDSPLHF. CDR3 sequence (DNA): TGTGCCAGCAGCTTAGGGGGCAGGGGAGATTCACCCCTCCACTTT.

The chain joins TRBV19 to TRBJ1-2; D uncertain. The V gene lost 3 bases and the J gene lost 7 bases, with 12 bases spanning the gap. The CDR3 is 13 amino acids. Germline loops: CDR1 LNHDA, CDR2 SQIVND (reference sequence). CDR3 nucleotide sequence: TGTGCCAGTAGTATGAACGGGGTACGTGGCTACACCTTC. It encodes CASSMNGVRGYTF.

The chain is built from TRBV18 and TRBJ2-1; TRBD2 matches 8 bases. V shed 3 bases and J 4 bases; nucleotides not matched to a gene: 5. The germline gives CDR1 KGHSH, CDR2 LQKENI. This CDR3 has 15 residues. The CDR3 DNA sequence: TGTGCCAGCTCACCTGGCGGGGGGAGATACAATGAGCAGTTCTTC. Its protein product is CASSPGGGRYNEQFF.

The CDR3 reads CASSPKGRRAEAFF. The CDR3 DNA is TGTGCCAGCAGCCCAAAAGGTCGGAGGGCTGAAGCTTTCTTT. The rearrangement uses TRBV7-2 and TRBJ1-1; D gene ambiguous. Per germline, CDR1 SGHTA and CDR2 FQGNSA. V was clipped by 5 bases and J by 6 bases, with 16 bases between them. There are 14 residues in the CDR3.

This clone was observed a handful of times. The chain joins TRBV4-1 to TRBJ2-6; tentative D call: TRBD2 (5 bases). The V gene lost 1 base and the J gene lost 2 bases, with 18 bases spanning the gap. CDR1 and CDR2 from the germline V gene are MGHRA and YSYEKL. This CDR3 has 19 amino acids. The CDR3 loop reads CASSQATDLSRPGANVLTF. The CDR3 DNA sequence: TGCGCCAGCAGCCAAGCAACGGACTTGTCCCGTCCTGGGGCCAACGTCCTGACTTTC.

The chain uses TRBV3-1 (or the pseudogene TRBV3-2) and TRBJ1-2; D call uncertain. The CDR3 has 15 amino acids. Germline values: CDR1 LGHDT, CDR2 YNNKEL (reference sequence). Trimming took 1 base from V and 4 from J, leaving 13 bases between them. The CDR3 coding sequence is TGTGCCAGCAGCCAAGGGGAGGTGAGAGCCTATGGCTACACCTTC. As protein: CASSQGEVRAYGYTF.

The gene calls are TRBV5-1 and TRBJ1-1; no clear D. The CDR3 has 13 amino acids. Germline V CDR1 and CDR2: SGHRS, YFSETQ. Trimming took 0 bases from V and 2 from J, leaving 5 bases between them. CDR3 protein: CASSLAENTEAFF. CDR3 nucleotide sequence: TGCGCCAGCAGCTTGGCAGAAAACACTGAAGCTTTCTTT.

The chain uses TRBV5-4 and TRBJ1-1, with 7 bases that match TRBD1. V lost 1 base to trimming and J lost 4 bases; unmatched junction nucleotides: 7. The germline gives CDR1 SGHNT, CDR2 YYREEE (reference sequence). The CDR3 spans 15 residues. The CDR3 nucleotides read TGTGCCAGCAGCTTGAATCGTTGGACAGGCACTGAAGCTTTCTTT. This encodes CASSLNRWTGTEAFF. The full variable domain, completed using reference TRBV5-4 and TRBJ1-1, is ETGVTQSPTHLIKTRGQQVTLRCSSQSGHNTVSWYQQALGQGPQFIFQYYREEENGRGNFPPRFSGLQFPNYSSELNVNALELDDSALYLCASSLNRWTGTEAFFGQGTRLTVV.

Written as DNA, the CDR3 is TGTGCCAGCAGTGCCAGGGCGGTCACCGGGGAGCTGTTTTTT. Its protein is CASSARAVTGELFF. The rearrangement joins TRBV2 to TRBJ2-2; D might be TRBD1 (5 bases). V was pared by 4 bases and J by 4 bases, with 10 bases between. This CDR3 is 14 amino acids long. Germline CDR1 SNHLY, CDR2 FYNNEI.

The chain has TRBV27 and TRBJ1-1; no definite D call. V gave up 10 bases and J gave up 5 bases, with 17 bases separating them. Germline V gene lookup returns CDR1 MNHEY and CDR2 SMNVEV (reference sequence). The CDR3 spans 13 residues. This CDR3 is CATAGLEETEAFF. The CDR3 DNA reads as TGTGCCACCGCGGGTCTCGAGGAGACTGAAGCTTTCTTT.